This TCR beta chain was captured in a study of shared clonotypes between healthy human individuals. Assay used: immunoSEQ multiplex PCR; TCRdb lists only in-frame clones, some missing. The sample lists hundreds of thousands of clones; about 80% were seen once. There are 14 residues in the CDR3. CDR1 is SQVTM and CDR2 is ANQGSEA in the germline V gene. Comments on this clone: At one end the junction does not follow the germline gene, possibly because of a read error.

Genomic DNA came from tens of millions of PBMCs in unsorted samples. The sequence derives from a woman aged 40 to 55 in good health. Some clones in this sample may be carry-over from other donors' samples. This chain joins TRBV29-1 and TRBJ2-5; 7 nucleotides line up with TRBD1. The specimen sequenced was PBMCs. CDR3 DNA: TGCAGCGTTAAAGACAGGGAAAGAATATGGACCCAGTACTTC. Residues: CSVKDRERIWTQYF.